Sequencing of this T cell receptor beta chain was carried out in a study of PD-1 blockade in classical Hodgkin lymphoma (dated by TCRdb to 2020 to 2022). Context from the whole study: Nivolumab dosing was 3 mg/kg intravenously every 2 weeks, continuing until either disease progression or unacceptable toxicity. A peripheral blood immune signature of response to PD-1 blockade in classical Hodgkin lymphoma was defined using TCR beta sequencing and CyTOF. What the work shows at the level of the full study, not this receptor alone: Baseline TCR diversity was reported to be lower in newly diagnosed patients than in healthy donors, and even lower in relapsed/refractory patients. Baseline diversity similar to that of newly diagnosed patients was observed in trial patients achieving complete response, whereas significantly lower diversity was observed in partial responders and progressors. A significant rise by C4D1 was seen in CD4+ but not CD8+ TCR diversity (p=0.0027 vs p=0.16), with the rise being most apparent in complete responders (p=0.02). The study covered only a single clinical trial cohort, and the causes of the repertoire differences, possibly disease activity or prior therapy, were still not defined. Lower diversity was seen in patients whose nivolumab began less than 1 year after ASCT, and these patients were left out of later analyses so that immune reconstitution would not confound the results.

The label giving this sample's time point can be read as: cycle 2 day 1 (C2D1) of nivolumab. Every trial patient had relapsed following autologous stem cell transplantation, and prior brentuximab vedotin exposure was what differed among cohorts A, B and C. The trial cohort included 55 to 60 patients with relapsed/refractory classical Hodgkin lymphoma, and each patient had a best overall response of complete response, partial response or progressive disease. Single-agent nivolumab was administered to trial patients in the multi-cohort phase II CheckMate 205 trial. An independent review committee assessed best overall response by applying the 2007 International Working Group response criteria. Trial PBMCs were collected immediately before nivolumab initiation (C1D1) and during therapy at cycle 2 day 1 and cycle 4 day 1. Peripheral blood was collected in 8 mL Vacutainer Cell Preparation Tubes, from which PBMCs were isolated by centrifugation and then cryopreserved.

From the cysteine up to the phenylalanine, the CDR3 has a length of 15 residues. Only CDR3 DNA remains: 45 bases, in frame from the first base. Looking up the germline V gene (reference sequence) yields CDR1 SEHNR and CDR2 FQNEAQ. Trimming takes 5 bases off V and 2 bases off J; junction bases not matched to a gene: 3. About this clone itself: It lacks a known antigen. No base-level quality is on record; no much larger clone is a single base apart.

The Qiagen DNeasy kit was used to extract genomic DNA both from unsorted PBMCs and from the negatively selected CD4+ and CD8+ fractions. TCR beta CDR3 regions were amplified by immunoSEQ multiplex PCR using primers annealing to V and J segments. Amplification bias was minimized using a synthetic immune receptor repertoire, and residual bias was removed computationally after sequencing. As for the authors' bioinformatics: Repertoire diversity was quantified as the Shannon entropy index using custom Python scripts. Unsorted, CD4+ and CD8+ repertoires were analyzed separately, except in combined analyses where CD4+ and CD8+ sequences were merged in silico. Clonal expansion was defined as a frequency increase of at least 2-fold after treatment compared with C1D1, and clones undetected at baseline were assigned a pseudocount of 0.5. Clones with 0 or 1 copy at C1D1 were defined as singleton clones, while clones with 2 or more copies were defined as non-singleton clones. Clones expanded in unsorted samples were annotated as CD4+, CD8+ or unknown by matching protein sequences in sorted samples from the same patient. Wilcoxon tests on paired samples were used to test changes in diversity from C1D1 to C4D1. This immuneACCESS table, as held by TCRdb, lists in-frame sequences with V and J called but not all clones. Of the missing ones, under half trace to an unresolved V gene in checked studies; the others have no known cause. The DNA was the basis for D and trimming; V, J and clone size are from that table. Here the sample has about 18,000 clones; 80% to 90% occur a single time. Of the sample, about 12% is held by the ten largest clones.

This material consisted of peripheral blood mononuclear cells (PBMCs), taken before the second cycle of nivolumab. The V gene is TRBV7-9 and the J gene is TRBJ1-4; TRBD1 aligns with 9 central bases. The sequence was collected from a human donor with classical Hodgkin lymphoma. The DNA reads TGTGCCAGCAGCCAACAGGGGGCTACTAATGAAAAACTGTTTTTT. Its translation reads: CASSQQGATNEKLFF.